Listed below are T cell receptor beta chains from one sample, sequenced in a study of T-cell memory formation after mild COVID-19. TCRdb passed the 5' RACE reads through MiXCR, listing each CDR3 protein once. The table lists about 400,000 distinct CDR3 sequences, around an eighth of them singletons. Sequenced material: PBMCs or a T cell subset sorted from them (not recorded which). The source of these receptors is a man younger than 35 who had mild COVID-19 (a few samples of this study predate the infection). Cell type and time point are not known. Each CDR3 is given with its conserved first and last residue. The D gene is left open where the match is weak. Expanded clones get a size class; other rows say once, few or many, or leave the size out.

J gene,V gene,D gene,clone size,CDR3 protein,CDR3 DNA
TRBJ2-7,TRBV6-1,-,few,CASTSFSYEQYF,TGTGCCAGCACCTCCTTCTCCTACGAGCAGTACTTC
TRBJ1-5,TRBV12-3/TRBV12-4,-,-,CASSGQLNQPQHF,TGTGCCAGCAGTGGACAGCTCAATCAGCCCCAGCATTTT
TRBJ2-1,TRBV6-5,-,many,CASSYEGGRNEQFF,TGTGCCAGCAGTTATGAGGGGGGCCGCAATGAGCAGTTCTTC
TRBJ2-1,TRBV4-3,TRBD2,-,CASSRRLRGSGEQFF,TGCGCCAGCAGCCGCCGCTTGCGGGGGTCGGGGGAGCAGTTCTTC
TRBJ2-2,TRBV4-3,TRBD2,many,CASSQEGGAGELFF,TGCGCCAGCAGCCAAGAGGGAGGGGCCGGGGAGCTGTTTTTT
TRBJ2-1,TRBV7-2,-,-,CASIGDNEQFF,TGTGCCAGTATCGGAGACAATGAGCAGTTCTTC
TRBJ2-1,TRBV11-2,-,-,CASSRETEYNEQFF,TGTGCCAGCAGCCGAGAGACGGAATACAATGAGCAGTTCTTC
TRBJ2-4,TRBV24-1,-,few,CATIDSRVNIQYF,TGTGCCACCATAGACAGTAGGGTAAACATTCAGTACTTC
TRBJ2-4,TRBV3-1,-,-,CASSQGTGIAKNIQYF,TGTGCCAGCAGCCAAGGTACAGGGATAGCCAAAAACATTCAGTACTTC
TRBJ1-4,TRBV7-2,-,few,CASSSGQIGTNEKLFF,TGTGCCAGCAGTTCCGGACAGATTGGGACTAATGAAAAACTGTTTTTT
TRBJ2-1,TRBV4-3,TRBD2,-,CASSHKTSGGPISYNEQFF,TGCGCCAGCAGCCACAAGACTAGCGGGGGCCCTATCTCCTACAATGAGCAGTTCTTC
TRBJ1-1,TRBV7-6,-,few,CASSLEAGMNTEAFF,TGTGCCAGCAGCTTAGAGGCAGGGATGAACACTGAAGCTTTCTTT
TRBJ1-2,TRBV5-1,-,many,CASSLVGGTNYGYTF,TGCGCCAGCAGCTTGGTGGGGGGAACTAACTATGGCTACACCTTC
TRBJ1-2,TRBV6-5,-,few,CASSAPGFYGYTF,TGTGCCAGCAGTGCACCAGGGTTCTATGGCTACACCTTC
TRBJ1-1,TRBV5-1,-,few,CASRWGGANTEAFF,TGCGCCAGCAGGTGGGGCGGTGCGAACACTGAAGCTTTCTTT
TRBJ1-1,TRBV9,-,-,CASSETGMNTEAFF,TGTGCCAGCAGCGAGACAGGTATGAACACTGAAGCTTTCTTT
TRBJ1-1,TRBV7-3,-,many,CASSPRGVAEAFF,TGTGCCAGCAGCCCGAGAGGGGTCGCTGAAGCTTTCTTT
TRBJ1-1,TRBV28,-,many,CASTLYGTTEAFF,TGTGCCAGCACCCTATATGGGACCACTGAAGCTTTCTTT
TRBJ2-1,TRBV28,-,many,CASSSGVSSYNEQFF,TGTGCCAGCAGTTCTGGGGTGAGCTCCTACAATGAGCAGTTCTTC
TRBJ1-6,TRBV7-9,TRBD1,-,CASSGPGQTNSPLHF,TGTGCCAGCAGCGGGCCGGGACAGACCAATTCACCCCTCCACTTT
TRBJ1-2,TRBV24-1,-,-,CATSDSRSNYGYTF,TGTGCCACCAGTGATTCACGGTCTAACTATGGCTACACCTTC
TRBJ1-6,TRBV2,TRBD1,few,CASRPTGTGGSPLHF,TGTGCCAGCAGGCCAACCGGGACAGGGGGTTCACCCCTCCACTTT
TRBJ2-5,TRBV7-2,TRBD2,-,CASSLGSGRMETQYF,TGTGCCAGCAGCTTGGGGAGCGGGAGGATGGAGACCCAGTACTTC
TRBJ1-6,TRBV5-1,-,-,CASSLGGSYNSPLHF,TGCGCCAGCAGCTTGGGAGGATCCTATAATTCACCCCTCCACTTT
TRBJ2-2,TRBV27,-,-,CASSLSSQGGTGELFF,TGTGCCAGCAGTTTATCGAGTCAGGGGGGCACCGGGGAGCTGTTTTTT
TRBJ2-5,TRBV5-1,TRBD2,few,CASSLASGVQETQYF,TGCGCCAGCAGCTTAGCTAGCGGGGTCCAAGAGACCCAGTACTTC
TRBJ2-1,TRBV7-2,TRBD2,few,CASSLELAGVTGFF,TGTGCCAGCAGCTTAGAACTAGCGGGGGTCACCGGGTTCTTC
TRBJ1-1,TRBV12-3/TRBV12-4,-,few,CASTSKGGHSEAFF,TGTGCCAGCACCTCCAAAGGGGGGCATTCCGAAGCTTTCTTT
TRBJ2-3,TRBV5-1,-,few,CASSQPTDTQYF,TGCGCCAGCAGCCAACCCACAGATACGCAGTATTTT
TRBJ2-5,TRBV20-1,-,few,CSARDRRGYQETQYF,TGCAGTGCTAGAGATCGGCGGGGATACCAAGAGACCCAGTACTTC
TRBJ1-6,TRBV12-3/TRBV12-4,-,few,CASSFHGNSPLHF,TGTGCCAGCAGTTTCCATGGGAATTCACCCCTCCACTTT
TRBJ2-7,TRBV5-4,-,-,CASSLALGLEQYF,TGTGCCAGCAGCTTGGCTTTGGGGCTCGAGCAGTACTTC
TRBJ1-5,TRBV11-2,-,-,CASSLKGRDQPQHF,TGTGCCAGCAGCTTAAAGGGAAGGGATCAGCCCCAGCATTTT
TRBJ2-3,TRBV6-2/TRBV6-3,-,-,CASSSKGSGGLPVDTQYF,TGTGCCAGCAGTTCCAAGGGTTCCGGGGGACTCCCCGTGGATACGCAGTATTTT
TRBJ2-3,TRBV20-1,-,few,CSAFRTDTQYF,TGCAGTGCCTTCCGCACAGATACGCAGTATTTT
TRBJ1-6,TRBV28,-,-,CASSYGVSNSPLHF,TGTGCCAGCAGTTATGGGGTTAGTAATTCACCCCTCCACTTT
TRBJ2-2,TRBV5-1,TRBD1,many,CASGIYRGQNTGELFF,TGCGCCAGCGGAATCTACAGGGGGCAAAACACCGGGGAGCTGTTTTTT
TRBJ2-2,TRBV6-2/TRBV6-3,-,many,CASTQGTVGELFF,TGTGCCAGCACCCAGGGGACGGTCGGGGAGCTGTTTTTT
TRBJ2-4,TRBV30,-,few,CAWNKGQAKNIQYF,TGTGCCTGGAACAAGGGGCAAGCCAAAAACATTCAGTACTTC
TRBJ2-7,TRBV7-2,-,-,CASSIRTETYEQYF,TGTGCCAGCAGCATAAGGACAGAGACCTACGAGCAGTACTTC
TRBJ1-3,TRBV10-3,-,-,CASHPPAGNTIYF,TGTGCCTCCCATCCACCGGCAGGAAACACCATATATTTT
TRBJ1-6,TRBV5-1,-,many,CASSQGRVGSPLHF,TGCGCCAGCAGTCAGGGGCGAGTAGGTTCACCCCTCCACTTT
TRBJ2-1,TRBV12-3/TRBV12-4,-,-,CATHDQGNEQFF,TGTGCCACCCACGATCAGGGGAATGAGCAGTTCTTC
TRBJ2-1,TRBV11-1,TRBD2,few,CASSSWRGVVQFF,TGTGCCAGCAGCTCCTGGCGGGGGGTAGTGCAGTTCTTC
TRBJ1-1,TRBV24-1,-,-,CATEESMNTEAFF,TGTGCCACGGAGGAAAGCATGAACACTGAAGCTTTCTTT
TRBJ2-3,TRBV6-6,TRBD2,-,CASKASGSPSTDTQYF,TGTGCCAGCAAAGCTAGCGGGTCCCCTAGCACAGATACGCAGTATTTT
TRBJ2-3,TRBV3-1,-,many,CASSRVVASTDTQYF,TGTGCCAGCAGCCGGGTTGTTGCTAGCACAGATACGCAGTATTTT
TRBJ1-1,TRBV7-9,-,few,CASSLAGRGNTEAFF,TGTGCCAGCAGCTTAGCAGGACGGGGAAACACTGAAGCTTTCTTT
TRBJ1-2,TRBV5-1,TRBD1,-,CASSSGQGRSGYTF,TGCGCCAGCAGCTCCGGACAGGGGCGGAGCGGCTACACCTTC